This TCR beta chain was captured by sequencing in a study of naive and memory T cell subsets. Trimming shortened V by 0 bases and J by 13 bases, and 13 bases separated the two germline ends. The CDR3 is made up of 13 amino acids. Germline-derived CDR1 and CDR2 are SGHRS and YFSETQ. This clonotype was seen a few times. Its antigen is not known. CMV status came from CD4+ IFNgamma after overnight CMV lysate stimulation. General observations from the study: In naive cells, over 90% of TCR sequences were seen only once. The power law exponent of TCR abundance differed between naive and memory cells. TCR counts from RNA may reflect activation-linked expression changes.

The beta constant-region primer was an equimolar mix of two oligonucleotides covering TRBC1 and TRBC2. TCRdb fed the UMI-ligation and nested PCR reads into MiXCR, producing one record per CDR3 protein. The table shows tens of thousands of distinct CDR3 sequences, with roughly 14% occurring only once. What was sequenced was effector memory CD4+ T cells from blood. Subset specified: effector memory, CD45RA- CD27-. The source of this sequence is a human donor in good health. The chain links TRBV5-1 to TRBJ2-2; maybe TRBD2 (5 bases). The CDR3 here is CASSLEFGDVLFF. The CDR3 coding sequence is TGCGCCAGCAGCTTGGAATTCGGGGATGTGCTGTTTTTT.